Below, one T cell receptor (beta chain) is given with its context. The CDR3 has 14 amino acids. The V gene end was trimmed by 5 bases and the J gene end by 7 bases; junction bases not matched to a gene: 8. Looked up from germline, CDR1 is DFQATT and CDR2 is SNEGSKA (reference sequence). MiXCR, applied by TCRdb to the RT-PCR reads, yields one record per CDR3 protein. The data show fewer than 800,000 distinct CDR3 sequences, with 12% to 15% seen just once and 3.6% held by the top ten. V is TRBV20-1 and J is TRBJ1-4; TRBD1 aligns across 9 bases. This receptor was taken from a female donor in good health, serving as a healthy control. The sample was memory CD4+ T cells from blood. CDR3 sequence: CSAAAGQGAEKLFF. The CDR3 region has the DNA TGCAGTGCTGCGGCGGGACAGGGAGCTGAAAAACTGTTTTTT.